This T cell receptor (beta chain) came from a study of blood T cell repertoires in COVID-19. Authors' processing steps: Amplification from reference gene primers served as the basis for estimated nucleated cell counts. The method was immunoSEQ multiplex PCR; TCRdb's version includes in-frame clones alone and lacks a portion of them. The V and J calls and clone size are taken from that table; D and trimming were inferred from the DNA. Seen here are over 100,000 clones, about 87% observed once, and the top ten hold about a tenth. Germline assignment: CDR1 LNHNV and CDR2 YYDKDF (reference sequence). Trimming pared 7 bases from V and 4 bases from J, leaving 13 bases between. The CDR3 is 13 residues long.

The sample comprised peripheral blood. The receptor's source is a middle-aged man with acute or convalescent COVID-19. The chain employs TRBV15 and TRBJ1-1, with D possibly being TRBD1 (5 bases). CDR3 sequence reads: CATNPMGGTEAFF. CDR3 DNA sequence: TGTGCCACCAACCCGATGGGGGGCACTGAAGCTTTCTTT.